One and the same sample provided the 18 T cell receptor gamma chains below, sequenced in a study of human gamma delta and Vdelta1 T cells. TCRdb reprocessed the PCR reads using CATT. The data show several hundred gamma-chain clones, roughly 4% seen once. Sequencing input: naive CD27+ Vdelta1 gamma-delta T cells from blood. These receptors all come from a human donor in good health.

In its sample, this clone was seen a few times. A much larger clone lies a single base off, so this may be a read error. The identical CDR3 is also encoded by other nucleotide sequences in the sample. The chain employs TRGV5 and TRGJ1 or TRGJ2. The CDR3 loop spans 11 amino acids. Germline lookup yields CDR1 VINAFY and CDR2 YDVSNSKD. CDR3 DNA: TGTGCCACCTGGGACAGGTTTAAGAAACTATTT. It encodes CATWDRFKKLF.

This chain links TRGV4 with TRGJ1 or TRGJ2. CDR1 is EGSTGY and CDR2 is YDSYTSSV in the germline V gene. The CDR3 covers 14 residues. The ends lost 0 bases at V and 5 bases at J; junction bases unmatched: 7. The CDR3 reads CATWDGPEDYKKLF. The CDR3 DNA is TGTGCCACCTGGGATGGGCCTGAGGATTATAAGAAACTCTTT.

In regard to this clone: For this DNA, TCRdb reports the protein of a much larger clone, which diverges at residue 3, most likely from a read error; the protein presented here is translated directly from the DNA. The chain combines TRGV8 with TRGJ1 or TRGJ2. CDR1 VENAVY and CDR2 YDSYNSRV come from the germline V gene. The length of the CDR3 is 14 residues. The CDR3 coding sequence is TGTGCCTCCTGGGATATTGAGAATTATTATAAGAAACTCTTT. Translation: CASWDIENYYKKLF.

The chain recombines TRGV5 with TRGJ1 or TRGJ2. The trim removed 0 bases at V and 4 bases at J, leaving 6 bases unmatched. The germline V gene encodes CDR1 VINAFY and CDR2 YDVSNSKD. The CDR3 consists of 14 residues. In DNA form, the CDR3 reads TGTGCCACCTGGGACAGGAGGGAATATTATAAGAAACTCTTT. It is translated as CATWDRREYYKKLF.

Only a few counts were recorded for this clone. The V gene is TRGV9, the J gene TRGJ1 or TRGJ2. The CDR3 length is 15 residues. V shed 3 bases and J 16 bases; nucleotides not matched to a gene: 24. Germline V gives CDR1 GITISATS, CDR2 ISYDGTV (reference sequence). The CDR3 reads CALWEREVSKKKKLF. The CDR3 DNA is TGTGCCTTGTGGGAGCGGGAGGTGAGTAAAAAAAAAAAGCTCTTT.

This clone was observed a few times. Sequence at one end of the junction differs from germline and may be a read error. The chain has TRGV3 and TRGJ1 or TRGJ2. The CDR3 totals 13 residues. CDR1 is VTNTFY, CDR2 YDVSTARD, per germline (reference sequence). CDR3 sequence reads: CATWDRYYYMKLF. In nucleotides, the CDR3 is TGTGCCACCTGGGACAGATATTATTATATGAAACTATTT.

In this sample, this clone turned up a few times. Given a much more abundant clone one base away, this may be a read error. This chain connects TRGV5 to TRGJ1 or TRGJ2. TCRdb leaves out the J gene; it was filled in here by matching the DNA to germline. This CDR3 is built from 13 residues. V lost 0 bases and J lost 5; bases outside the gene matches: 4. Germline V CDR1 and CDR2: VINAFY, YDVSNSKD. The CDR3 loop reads CATWDRLDYKKLF. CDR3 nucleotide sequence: TGTGCCACCTGGGACAGGCTGGATTATAAGAAACTCTTT.

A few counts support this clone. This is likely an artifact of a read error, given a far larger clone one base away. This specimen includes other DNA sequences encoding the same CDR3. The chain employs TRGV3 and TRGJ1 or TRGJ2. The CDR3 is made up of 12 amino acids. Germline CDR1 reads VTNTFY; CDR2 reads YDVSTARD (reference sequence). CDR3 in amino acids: CATWDRPFEKLF. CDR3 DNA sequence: TGTGCCACCTGGGACAGGCCGTTCGAGAAGCTCTTT.

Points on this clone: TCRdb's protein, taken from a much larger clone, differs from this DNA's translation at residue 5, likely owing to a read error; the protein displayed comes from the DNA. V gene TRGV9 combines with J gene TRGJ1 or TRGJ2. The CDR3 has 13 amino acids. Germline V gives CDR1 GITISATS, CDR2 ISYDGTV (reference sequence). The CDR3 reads CALWKVLIYKKLF. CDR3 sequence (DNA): TGTGCCTTGTGGAAGGTTTTAATATATAAGAAACTCTTT.

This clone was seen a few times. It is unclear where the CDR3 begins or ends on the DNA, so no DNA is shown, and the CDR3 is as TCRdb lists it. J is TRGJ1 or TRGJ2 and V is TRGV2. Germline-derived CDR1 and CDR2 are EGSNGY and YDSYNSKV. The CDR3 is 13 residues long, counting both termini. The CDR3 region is CATWDGPYYKKLF.

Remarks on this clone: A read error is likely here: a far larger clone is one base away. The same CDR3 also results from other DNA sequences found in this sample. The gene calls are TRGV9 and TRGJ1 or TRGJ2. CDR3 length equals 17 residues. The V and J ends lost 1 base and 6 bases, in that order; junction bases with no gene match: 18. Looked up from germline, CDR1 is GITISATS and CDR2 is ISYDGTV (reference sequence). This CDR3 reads CALWEVDTQEFSYKKLF. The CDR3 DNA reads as TGTGCCTTGTGGGAGGTCGATACACAGGAGTTTTCTTATAAGAAACTCTTT.

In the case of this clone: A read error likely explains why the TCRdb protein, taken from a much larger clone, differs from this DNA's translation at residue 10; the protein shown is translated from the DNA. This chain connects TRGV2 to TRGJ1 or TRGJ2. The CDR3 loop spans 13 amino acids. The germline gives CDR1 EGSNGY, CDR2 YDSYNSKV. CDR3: CATWDGPYYNKLF. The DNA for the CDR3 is TGTGCCACCTGGGACGGGCCTTATTATAACAAACTATTT.

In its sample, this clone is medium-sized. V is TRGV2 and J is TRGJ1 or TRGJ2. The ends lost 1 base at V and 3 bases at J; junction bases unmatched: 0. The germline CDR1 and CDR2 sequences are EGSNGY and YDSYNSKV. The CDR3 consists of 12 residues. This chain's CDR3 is CATWDGYYKKLF. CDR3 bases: TGTGCCACCTGGGACGGTTATTATAAGAAACTCTTT.

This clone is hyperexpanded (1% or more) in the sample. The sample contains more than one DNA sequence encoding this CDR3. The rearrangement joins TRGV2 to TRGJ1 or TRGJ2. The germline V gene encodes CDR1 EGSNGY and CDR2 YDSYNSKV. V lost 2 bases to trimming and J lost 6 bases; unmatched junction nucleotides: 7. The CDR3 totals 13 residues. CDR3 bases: TGTGCCACCTGGGACGTGGGAGGTTATAAGAAACTCTTT. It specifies CATWDVGGYKKLF.

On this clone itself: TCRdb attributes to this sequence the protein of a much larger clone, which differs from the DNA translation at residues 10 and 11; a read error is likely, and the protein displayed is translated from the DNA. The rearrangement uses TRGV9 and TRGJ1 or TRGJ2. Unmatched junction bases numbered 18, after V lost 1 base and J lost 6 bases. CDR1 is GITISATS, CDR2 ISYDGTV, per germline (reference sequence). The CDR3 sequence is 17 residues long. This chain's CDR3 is CALWEVDTQYCSYKKLF. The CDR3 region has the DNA TGTGCCTTGTGGGAGGTCGATACACAATATTGTTCTTATAAGAAACTCTTT.

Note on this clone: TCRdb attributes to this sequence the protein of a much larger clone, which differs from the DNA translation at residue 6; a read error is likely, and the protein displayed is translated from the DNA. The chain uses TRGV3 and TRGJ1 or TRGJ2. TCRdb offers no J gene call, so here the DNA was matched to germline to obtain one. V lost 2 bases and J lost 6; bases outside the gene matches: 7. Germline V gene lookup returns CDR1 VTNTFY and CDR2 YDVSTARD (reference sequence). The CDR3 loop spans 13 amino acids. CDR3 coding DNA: TGTGCCACCTGGGACAACCGGGGTTATAAGAAACTCTTT. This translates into CATWDNRGYKKLF.

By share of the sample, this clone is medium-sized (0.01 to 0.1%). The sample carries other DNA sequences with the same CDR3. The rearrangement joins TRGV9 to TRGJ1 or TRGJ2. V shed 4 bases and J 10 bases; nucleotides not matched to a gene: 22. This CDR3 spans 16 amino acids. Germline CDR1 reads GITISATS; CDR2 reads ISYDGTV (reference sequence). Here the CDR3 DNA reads TGTGCCTTGTGGGAACACATCGCCGGGGAAAGGGGGAAGAAACTCTTT. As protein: CALWEHIAGERGKKLF.

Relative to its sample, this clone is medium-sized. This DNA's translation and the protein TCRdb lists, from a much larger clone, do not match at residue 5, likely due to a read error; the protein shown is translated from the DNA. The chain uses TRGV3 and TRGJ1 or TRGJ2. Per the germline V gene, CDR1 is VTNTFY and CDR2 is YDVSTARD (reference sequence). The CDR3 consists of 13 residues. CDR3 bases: TGTGCCACCTGGTACAGGCATCATTATAAGAAACTCTTT. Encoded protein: CATWYRHHYKKLF.